This record looks at one T cell receptor beta chain sequence and its context. Its antigen is still unknown. This specimen comes from a study of cytomegalovirus exposure and HLA in healthy donors. Findings of the study overall: It was shown in a later analysis that HLA-associated TCR beta chains were more clonally expanded than other, equally common chains. Later analysis identified a missense DCLRE1C variant that was linked to TCR beta V- and J-gene trimming.

The PCR was carried out with 60 Vbeta primers and 13 Jbeta primers. Some clones are missing from TCRdb's copy, which holds only in-frame ones; the method was immunoSEQ multiplex PCR. In the table there are more than 35,000 clones, nearly 55% of which are singletons. The CDR3 runs to 14 residues. Unmatched junction bases numbered 8, after V lost 6 bases and J lost 6 bases. Germline-derived CDR1 and CDR2 are MNHEY and SMNVEV (reference sequence). This chain links TRBV27 with TRBJ1-2, with 9 positions matching TRBD1. The source of this sequence is a middle-aged woman in good health and CMV-seropositive. The specimen was PBMCs. CDR3 DNA sequence: TGTGCCAGCAGACGAACGGGACAGGGTGATGGCTACACCTTC. Protein: CASRRTGQGDGYTF.